The 4 T cell receptor beta chains below all came from one sample that was sequenced in a study of cytomegalovirus exposure and HLA in healthy donors. The PCR contained 60 Vbeta and 13 Jbeta primers. Assay used: immunoSEQ multiplex PCR; TCRdb lists only in-frame clones, some missing. The sample holds some 120,000 clones; 15% to 19% are singletons and the top ten take about 1.9%. Source material: PBMCs. These receptors all stem from a woman aged 18-35 years in good health and CMV-seronegative.

The rearrangement joins TRBV28 to TRBJ2-1; 12 positions agree with TRBD2. CDR1 and CDR2 (germline): MDHEN, SYDVKM. The CDR3 consists of 14 residues. Trimming at V came to 6 bases and at J to 10 bases, leaving 7 bases not matched to a gene. This CDR3 reads CASSRLAGVGEQFF. CDR3 nucleotide sequence: TGTGCCAGCAGCAGACTAGCGGGAGTAGGGGAGCAGTTCTTC.

The chain has TRBV7-2 and TRBJ1-1; 7 bases are a match to TRBD1. V was pared by 3 bases and J by 0 bases, with 1 base of the junction left unmatched. Germline CDR1 and CDR2: SGHTA and FQGNSA. CDR3 length: 14 residues. The CDR3 here is CASSLTGMNTEAFF. CDR3 coding DNA: TGTGCCAGCAGCTTGACAGGGATGAACACTGAAGCTTTCTTT.

The chain is built from TRBV2 and TRBJ2-7; a weak D match, TRBD1 (6 bases). The CDR3 has 14 residues. V lost 8 bases and J 0 bases, leaving 14 bases between the germline ends. CDR1 is SNHLY and CDR2 is FYNNEI in the germline V gene. The DNA of the CDR3 is TGTGCCAGCCGTAAGAGGGACAACTCCTACGAGCAGTACTTC. Amino acid sequence: CASRKRDNSYEQYF.

This clone was seen a handful of times. The DNA for the CDR3 is TGTGCCTGGAGCCCCCTCTACGAGCAGTACTTC. Its translation: CAWSPLYEQYF. The chain has TRBV30 and TRBJ2-7, with no clear D. This CDR3 has 11 residues. Trimming stripped 3 bases from V and 3 bases from J, with 6 bases between. The germline CDR1 and CDR2 sequences are GTSNPN and SVGIG (reference sequence).